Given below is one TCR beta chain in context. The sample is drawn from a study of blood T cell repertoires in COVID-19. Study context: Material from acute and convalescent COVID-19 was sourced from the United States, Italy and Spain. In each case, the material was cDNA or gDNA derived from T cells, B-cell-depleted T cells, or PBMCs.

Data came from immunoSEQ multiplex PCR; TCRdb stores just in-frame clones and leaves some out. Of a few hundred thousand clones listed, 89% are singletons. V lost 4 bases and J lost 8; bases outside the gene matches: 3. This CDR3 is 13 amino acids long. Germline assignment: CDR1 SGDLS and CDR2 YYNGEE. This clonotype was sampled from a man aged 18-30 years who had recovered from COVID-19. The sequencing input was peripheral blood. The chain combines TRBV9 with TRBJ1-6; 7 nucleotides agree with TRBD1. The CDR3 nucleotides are TGTGCCAGCAGCTCCGGGACAGATTCACCCCTCCACTTT. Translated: CASSSGTDSPLHF.